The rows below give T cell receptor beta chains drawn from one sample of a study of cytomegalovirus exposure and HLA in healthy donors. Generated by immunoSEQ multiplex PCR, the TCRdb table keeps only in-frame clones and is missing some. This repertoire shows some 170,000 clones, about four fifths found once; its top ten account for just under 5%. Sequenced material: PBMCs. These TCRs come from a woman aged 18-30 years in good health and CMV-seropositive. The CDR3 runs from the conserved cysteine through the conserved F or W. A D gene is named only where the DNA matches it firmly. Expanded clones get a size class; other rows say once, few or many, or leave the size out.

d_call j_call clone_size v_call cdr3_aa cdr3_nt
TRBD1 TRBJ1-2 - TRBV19 CASTLIQGQGNYGYTF TGTGCCAGTACCCTTATCCAAGGACAGGGGAACTATGGCTACACCTTC
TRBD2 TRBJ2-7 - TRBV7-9 CASSFGLAGGREQYF TGTGCCAGCAGCTTCGGACTAGCGGGGGGGCGCGAGCAGTACTTC
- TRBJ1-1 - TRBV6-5 CASSPHKGQTEAFF TGTGCCAGCAGTCCACATAAGGGGCAGACTGAAGCTTTCTTT
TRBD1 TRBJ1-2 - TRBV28 CASSTTGGAGYTF TGTGCCAGCAGCACGACAGGGGGCGCCGGCTACACCTTC
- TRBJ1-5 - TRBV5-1 CASSLDGFNQPQHF TGCGCCAGCAGCTTGGACGGGTTTAATCAGCCCCAGCATTTT
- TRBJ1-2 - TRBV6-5 CASRIRRTAGYTF TGTGCCAGCCGAATCAGGCGAACCGCGGGCTACACCTTC
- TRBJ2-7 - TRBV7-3 CASSDGGAGEQYF TGTGCCAGCAGCGACGGGGGAGCCGGCGAGCAGTACTTC
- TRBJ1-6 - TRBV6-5 CASTAGYSPLHF TGTGCCAGCACCGCGGGCTACTCACCCCTCCACTTT
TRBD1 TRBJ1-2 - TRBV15 CATSRSRQGVDGYTF TGTGCCACCAGCAGATCCAGACAGGGGGTAGATGGCTACACCTTC
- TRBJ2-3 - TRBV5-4 CASSPRGAGDTQYF TGTGCCAGCAGCCCCCGCGGGGCGGGAGATACGCAGTATTTT
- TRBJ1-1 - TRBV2 CASSEAQRMNTEAFF TGTGCCAGCAGTGAAGCGCAGCGGATGAACACTGAAGCTTTCTTT
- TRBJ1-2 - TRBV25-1 CASREGPTGGGYTF TGTGCCAGCAGGGAGGGTCCCACCGGAGGCGGCTACACCTTC
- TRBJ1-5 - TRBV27 CASSLSIPQGHRDQPQHF TGTGCCAGCAGCTTATCGATCCCTCAGGGGCACAGAGATCAGCCCCAGCATTTT
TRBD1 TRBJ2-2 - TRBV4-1 CASSQDRGSNTGELFF TGCGCCAGCAGCCAAGACAGGGGGTCGAACACCGGGGAGCTGTTTTTT
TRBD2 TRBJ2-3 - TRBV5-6 CASSFGLAGEGDTQYF TGTGCCAGCAGCTTTGGACTAGCAGGGGAGGGGGATACGCAGTATTTT
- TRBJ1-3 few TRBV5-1 CASSFSTGVENTIYF TGCGCCAGCAGCTTTTCTACTGGTGTTGAGAACACCATATATTTT
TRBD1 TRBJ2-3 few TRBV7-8 CASGSSQGPFSDTQYF TGTGCCAGTGGCTCCTCACAGGGGCCCTTCTCAGATACGCAGTATTTT
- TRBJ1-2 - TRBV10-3 CAISELIGNYGYTF TGTGCCATCAGTGAGCTCATCGGTAACTATGGCTACACCTTC
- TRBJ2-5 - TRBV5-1 CASSLAGVETQYF TGCGCCAGCAGCTTGGCCGGGGTGGAGACCCAGTACTTC
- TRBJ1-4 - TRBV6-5 CASSYTSGRGNEKLFF TGTGCCAGCAGTTACACATCTGGCAGGGGAAATGAAAAACTGTTTTTT
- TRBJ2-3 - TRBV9 CASSVAGPSTDTQYF TGTGCCAGCAGCGTAGCAGGGCCCAGCACAGATACGCAGTATTTT
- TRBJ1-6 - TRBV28 CASNWDIANSPLHF TGTGCCAGCAACTGGGACATAGCTAATTCACCCCTCCACTTT
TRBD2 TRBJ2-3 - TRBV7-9 CASSLQTSGSTDTQYF TGTGCCAGCAGCCTACAGACTAGCGGGAGCACAGATACGCAGTATTTT
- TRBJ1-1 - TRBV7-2 CASSFNDQAFF TGTGCCAGCAGCTTCAATGATCAGGCTTTCTTT
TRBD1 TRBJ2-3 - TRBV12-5 CASATQGAYTQYF TGTGCTAGTGCCACACAGGGGGCGTATACGCAGTATTTT
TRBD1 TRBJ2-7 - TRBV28 CASSLGQAGYEQYF TGTGCCAGCAGTTTAGGACAGGCCGGCTACGAGCAGTACTTC